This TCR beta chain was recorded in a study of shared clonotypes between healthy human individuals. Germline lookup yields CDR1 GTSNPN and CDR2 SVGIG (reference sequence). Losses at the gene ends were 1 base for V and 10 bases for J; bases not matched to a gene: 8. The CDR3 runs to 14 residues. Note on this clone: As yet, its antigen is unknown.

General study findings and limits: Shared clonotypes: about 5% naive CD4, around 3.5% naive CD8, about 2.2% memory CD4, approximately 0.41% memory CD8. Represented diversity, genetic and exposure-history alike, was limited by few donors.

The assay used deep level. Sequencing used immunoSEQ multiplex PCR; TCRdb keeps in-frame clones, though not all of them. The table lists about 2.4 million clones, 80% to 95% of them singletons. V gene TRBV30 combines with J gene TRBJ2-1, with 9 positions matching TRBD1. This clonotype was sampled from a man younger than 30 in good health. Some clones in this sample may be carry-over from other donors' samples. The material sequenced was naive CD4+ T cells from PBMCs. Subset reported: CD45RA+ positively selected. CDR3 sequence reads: CAWSAETGGPEQFF. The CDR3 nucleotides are TGTGCCTGGAGTGCTGAGACAGGGGGGCCGGAGCAGTTCTTC.